This T cell receptor (beta chain) was observed in a study of STAT3 mutations in large granular lymphocyte leukemia (dated by TCRdb to the late 2010s). At the level of the whole study: In roughly half of the longitudinally sequenced T-LGLL patients, canonical activating STAT3 mutations were detected. Serial deep sequencing of TCRbeta CDR3 and STAT3 was performed in patients with T-cell large granular lymphocyte leukemia to reconstruct clonal hierarchy and dynamics. More than half of T-LGLL patients received one or more immunosuppressive therapy regimens, with hematologic response in 40% to 50% of those treated. Patients were sequenced at 4 time points on average, with the number of samplings per patient ranging from 2 to 8. As controls, the study also included longitudinal sequencing of a couple of patients with natural killer LGL leukemia. From an initial cohort of under 250 LGL patients, more than 15 representative T-LGLL cases were picked for longitudinal TCRbeta and STAT3 sequencing.

Paper-wide results and their limitations: Because no samples were available when a clone first appeared, clonal expansion had to be inferred from samplings taken at other points. Variable intervals between samplings and differing treatment regimens complicated linking therapy response to changes in TCR clonal burden. In several patients, dominant TCR clone burden exceeded STAT3 mutant burden, suggesting STAT3 mutation arose secondarily within a pre-expanded clone. TCR clonotype switching after therapy was observed in about 35% of the 18 patients, and all newly emerging clones were found to be STAT3 wild type. All T-LGLL patients had at least one immunodominant TCRbeta clonotype, and roughly half had multiple immunodominant subclonotypes. Since codominant clonotypes persisted in some patients, a small but highly pathogenic clone may have gone undetected.

DNA was extracted from blood mononuclear cells, with the same DNA used for both TCR and STAT3 sequencing. TCRbeta libraries were sequenced on an Illumina MiSeq, and an average of about 41,000 productive templates per sample was obtained. The immunoSEQ assay, which uses multiplex PCR amplification, was used to generate TCRbeta CDR3 libraries. The authors' analysis ran thus. Repertoire diversity was calculated as previously defined, and values close to 0 indicated extremely monoclonal samples. TCRdb provides this immuneACCESS table in a form limited to in-frame rearrangements. Some clones are lacking; in checked studies, under half of them reflect an unresolved V gene, and why the rest are absent is not known. The V and J calls and the clone size are those of that table, but D and trimming were determined from the DNA. The sample table shows approximately 9,100 clones, and about 92% are seen once. The ten largest clones take up over 65% of the sample.

A note on this clone: Its antigen remains undetermined. No base qualities exist here, and no much larger clone lies one base off it.

The cysteine opens and the phenylalanine closes a CDR3 of 15 amino acids. Here the CDR3 DNA is all that survives: 45 bases in frame from base 1. Trimming leaves V shorter by 3 bases and J shorter by 5 bases, with the junction holding 7 bases beyond the gene matches. CDR1 SGHKS and CDR2 YYEKEE were looked up in the germline V gene (reference sequence). This sequence uses TRBV5-5 and TRBJ2-5; 10 nucleotides in the junction match TRBD1. The specimen sequenced was peripheral blood mononuclear cells. The clonotype originates from a man between 60 and 70 years old with T-cell large granular lymphocyte leukemia. Some clones in this sample may be carry-over from other donors' samples. The age is the age at diagnosis. The nucleotide sequence reads as follows: TGTGCCAGCAGCTCTCAGACAGGGGGCTGGGAGACCCAGTACTTC. This sequence encodes CASSSQTGGWETQYF.